The rows below give T cell receptor beta chains drawn from one sample of a study of blood T cell repertoires in COVID-19. Produced via immunoSEQ multiplex PCR; TCRdb's table is partial and in-frame only. This sample has approximately 100,000 clones; around 83% occur once, and the top ten carry under 2.5%. The sequenced sample was peripheral blood. All receptors derive from a human donor in a cohort sampled during active COVID-19. Both conserved end residues are trimmed from each CDR3. A D gene is named only where the DNA matches it firmly. Clone sizes are given selectively: once, few, many, or a class where the clone is expanded.

TRBJ2-2	TRBV4-1	NA	NA	ASSLRLRGELF
TRBJ1-5	TRBV7-9	NA	NA	ASSLQGNNQPQH
TRBJ1-1	TRBV28	few	TRBD1	ASSGGGVRGDTEAF
TRBJ1-5	TRBV3-1/TRBV3-2	NA	NA	ASSQSTANQPQH
TRBJ2-1	TRBV5-1	NA	TRBD2	ASSLAGAGSEQF
TRBJ2-2	TRBV5-1	NA	TRBD1	ASSIPQGALGELF
TRBJ1-3	TRBV9	NA	TRBD1	ASSVFGTAGNTIY
TRBJ2-1	TRBV11-2	NA	NA	ASSTGHRVDEQF
TRBJ2-3	TRBV5-4	NA	TRBD2	ASSIPGTSADTQY
TRBJ1-2	TRBV28	few	TRBD1	ASIRSGQGGGYT
TRBJ2-3	TRBV7-3	NA	TRBD1	ASSPQGVGTDTQY
TRBJ2-2	TRBV18	NA	NA	ASSPVGGTGELF
TRBJ2-1	TRBV5-5	NA	NA	ASSWRSELNNEQF
TRBJ1-4	TRBV19	few	TRBD1	ASKDRTLQKEKLF
TRBJ1-5	TRBV19	few	TRBD1	ASQTNRDRERH
TRBJ2-5	TRBV28	NA	NA	ASRTAAPGTQY
TRBJ2-7	TRBV9	NA	TRBD2	ASSPAGLAEAPSEQY
TRBJ2-2	TRBV30	NA	TRBD1	AWSGQDRGPEAVTGELF
TRBJ2-7	TRBV6-2/TRBV6-3	NA	NA	ASSYSNSYEQY
TRBJ1-5	TRBV19	NA	NA	ASSIWRGDQPQH
TRBJ1-1	TRBV15	once	TRBD1	ATSSQGAVVTEAF
TRBJ2-5	TRBV7-2	NA	TRBD2	ASSPGTSVIAGKTQY
TRBJ1-6	TRBV6-1	NA	NA	ASSERGFGSPLH
TRBJ1-5	TRBV19	NA	NA	ASRTIPQGGNQPQH
TRBJ1-2	TRBV11-2	NA	NA	ASSLGAGWDGYT
TRBJ2-7	TRBV5-1	NA	TRBD2	ASSLGLAGAGAYEQY
TRBJ1-1	TRBV5-1	NA	NA	ASSNPQGGWTEAF
TRBJ1-5	TRBV5-1	NA	NA	ASSLVGDQPQH
TRBJ1-2	TRBV4-2	NA	NA	ASSQDPTGTGGRYGYT
TRBJ1-5	TRBV25-1	NA	NA	ASSEFAGSPQH
TRBJ2-3	TRBV7-2	NA	TRBD2	ASSSGTSGMASDTQY
TRBJ2-7	TRBV7-2	once	NA	ASSLSATEAYEQY
TRBJ1-1	TRBV12-5	NA	TRBD1	ASVLQGANTEAF
TRBJ1-1	TRBV4-3	NA	NA	ASSQDAAGNTEAF
TRBJ1-5	TRBV19	NA	NA	AGSQDFSNQPQH
TRBJ1-2	TRBV28	NA	TRBD1	ASSLSGQIYGYT
TRBJ1-3	TRBV18	NA	TRBD1	ASSPTGTGNTIY
TRBJ1-4	TRBV3-1/TRBV3-2	few	NA	ASSPRDKGEKLF
TRBJ1-2	TRBV4-3	few	TRBD1	ASSQDRTGVGYT
TRBJ2-7	TRBV7-8	NA	NA	ASSPNGVTYEQY
TRBJ1-2	TRBV5-8	NA	TRBD1	ASTSRTGDGYT
TRBJ2-1	TRBV20-1	many	NA	SVFRGSRQF
TRBJ2-3	TRBV28	NA	NA	ASSPNRERVTDTQY
TRBJ2-7	TRBV5-1	once	NA	ASSLETRYEQY
TRBJ1-2	TRBV5-1	NA	NA	ASSPATGYGYT
TRBJ2-7	TRBV3-1/TRBV3-2	NA	TRBD2	ASSQDPSGFYEQY
TRBJ2-1	TRBV27	few	TRBD2	ASRASGRAGEQF
TRBJ2-7	TRBV4-2	NA	NA	ASSQAGEWYEQY
TRBJ1-1	TRBV30	NA	TRBD1	AWSEVTGAAVMNTEAF
TRBJ2-5	TRBV27	NA	TRBD1	ASRPPSTGYQETQY
TRBJ2-1	TRBV15	NA	NA	ATSRDLGERNEQF
TRBJ2-1	TRBV5-1	NA	NA	ASSLSGSYNEQF
TRBJ1-3	TRBV7-2	few	TRBD1	ASSSRSGTGAISGNTIY
TRBJ2-3	TRBV27	NA	NA	ASSWGGTDTQY
TRBJ2-2	TRBV24-1	NA	TRBD1	ATSDIRGTGELF
TRBJ2-1	TRBV19	NA	TRBD2	ASSKAGLAGVSYNEQF
TRBJ2-3	TRBV28	once	TRBD2	ASSLEIAGGSADTQY
TRBJ2-7	TRBV18	NA	NA	ASSPRASTYEQY
TRBJ2-4	TRBV3-1/TRBV3-2	NA	TRBD1	ASSRDRGLRGVTIQY
TRBJ2-1	TRBV14	NA	TRBD2	ASSQRASGSVDEQF